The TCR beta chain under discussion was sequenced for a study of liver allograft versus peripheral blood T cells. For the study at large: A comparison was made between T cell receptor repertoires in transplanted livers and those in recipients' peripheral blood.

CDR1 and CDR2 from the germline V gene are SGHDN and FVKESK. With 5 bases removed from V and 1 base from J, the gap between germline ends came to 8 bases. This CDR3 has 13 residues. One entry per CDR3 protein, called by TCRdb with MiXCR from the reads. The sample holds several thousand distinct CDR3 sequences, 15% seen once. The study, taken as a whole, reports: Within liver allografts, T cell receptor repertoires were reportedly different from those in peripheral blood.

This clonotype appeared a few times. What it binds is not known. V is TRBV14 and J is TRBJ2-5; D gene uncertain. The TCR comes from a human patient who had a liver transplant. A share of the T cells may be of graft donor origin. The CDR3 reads CASSRQIQETQYF. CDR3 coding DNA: TGTGCCAGCAGCAGGCAAATCCAAGAGACCCAGTACTTC.